The rows below give T cell receptor beta chains drawn from one sample of a study of blood T cell repertoires in COVID-19. Some clones are missing from TCRdb's copy, which holds only in-frame ones; the method was immunoSEQ multiplex PCR. The sample contains about 270,000 clones, approximately 86% of which appear only once. Sequencing used peripheral blood. These receptor sequences come from a man in his forties or fifties with active or convalescent COVID-19. The CDR3 runs from the conserved cysteine through the conserved F or W. D genes are given only for firm matches. Clone sizes are given selectively: once, few, many, or a class where the clone is expanded.

V	size	J	D	DNA	CDR3
TRBV5-1	few	TRBJ2-5	.	TGCGCCAGCAGCATATCCGGGACACTACAAGAGACCCAGTACTTC	CASSISGTLQETQYF
TRBV24-1	.	TRBJ2-1	.	TGTGCCACCAGTGACCACTGGGGCCGAAGCTCCTACAATGAGCAGTTCTTC	CATSDHWGRSSYNEQFF
TRBV27	.	TRBJ2-7	.	TGTGCCAGCAGTTTATCCGGGACACGGACCTACGAGCAGTACTTC	CASSLSGTRTYEQYF
TRBV28	.	TRBJ1-6	TRBD1	TGTGCCAGCCGGGACAGGGTTTCACCCCTCCACTTT	CASRDRVSPLHF
TRBV24-1	.	TRBJ1-1	TRBD1	TGTGCCACCAGTGATTCCCGACAGGGGGGTTTAAGGGCTTTCTTT	CATSDSRQGGLRAFF
TRBV28	.	TRBJ2-7	TRBD1	TGTGCCAGCAGTTCGGGACAGGAGAGAGGCGAGCAGTACTTC	CASSSGQERGEQYF
TRBV12-3/TRBV12-4	.	TRBJ2-1	.	TGTGCCAGCAGTTTAACGGACTCGGGTGAGCAGTTCTTC	CASSLTDSGEQFF
TRBV5-1	.	TRBJ1-3	TRBD1	TGCGCCAGCAGCCTTGGACAGGGGGCCTTGCTGAGCTCTGGAAACACCATATATTTT	CASSLGQGALLSSGNTIYF
TRBV7-2	.	TRBJ2-3	TRBD2	TGTGCCAGCAGCTTAATTCTAGCGGGTGTTCAGTATTTT	CASSLILAGVQYF
TRBV6-5	.	TRBJ1-2	.	TGTGCCAGCAGAAACCGGGACAACGACTATGGCTACACCTTC	CASRNRDNDYGYTF
TRBV2	.	TRBJ1-2	TRBD1	TGTGCCAGCAGTTTTACACCGGGACAGGGGGCTTCTGGCTACACCTTC	CASSFTPGQGASGYTF
TRBV27	.	TRBJ1-1	.	TGTGCCAGCAGTTTATACCCCCCTCGAGGCTTAAACACTGAAGCTTTCTTT	CASSLYPPRGLNTEAFF
TRBV3-1/TRBV3-2	.	TRBJ2-3	TRBD2	TGTGCCAGCAGCCCCGGGACTAGCGGGGGTCCTAGCACAGATACGCAGTATTTT	CASSPGTSGGPSTDTQYF
TRBV2	.	TRBJ2-1	.	TGTGCCAGCAGTGAGTTAAGGGGCCCAGCAGACAATGAGCAGTTCTTC	CASSELRGPADNEQFF
TRBV29-1	few	TRBJ2-5	.	TGCAGCGTTGCCCCAGGAGGAGAGACCCAGTACTTC	CSVAPGGETQYF
TRBV7-9	.	TRBJ2-5	.	TGTGCCAGCGCCGGGGGATTGCAAGAGACCCAGTACTTC	CASAGGLQETQYF
TRBV7-9	.	TRBJ1-1	.	TGTGCCAGCAGCTTAGGGGGCCGCCCAGAGGCTTTCTTT	CASSLGGRPEAFF
TRBV4-1	.	TRBJ2-5	TRBD2	TGCGCCAGCAGCCAAGTAGGAATAGCGGGAGGTCAAGAGACCCAGTACTTC	CASSQVGIAGGQETQYF